These T cell receptor beta chains were read from a single sample in a study of T cell responses to AZD1222 COVID-19 vaccine. Method: immunoSEQ multiplex PCR; TCRdb's copy keeps in-frame clones and lacks some. The sample gives about 140,000 clones, 80% to 95% of which show up once; about 5.5% is in the top ten. Sequencing was performed on peripheral blood, taken on day 0 of AZD1222 vaccination. These receptors originate from an adult in good health. CDR3s include the opening cysteine and the closing phenylalanine or tryptophan. The D gene is left open where the match is weak. The size of a clone is reported for some rows only, either as once, few or many, or as a class for expanded clones.

V gene: TRBV28; clone size: NA; D gene: NA; J gene: TRBJ2-7; CDR3 protein: CASSLSAGRIYEQYF; CDR3 DNA: TGTGCCAGCAGTTTATCCGCGGGCAGAATCTACGAGCAGTACTTC
V gene: TRBV6-5; clone size: NA; D gene: TRBD2; J gene: TRBJ2-1; CDR3 protein: CASSYGTSGIYNEQFF; CDR3 DNA: TGTGCCAGCAGTTACGGGACTAGCGGGATTTACAATGAGCAGTTCTTC
V gene: TRBV5-1; clone size: NA; D gene: NA; J gene: TRBJ1-5; CDR3 protein: CASSLLPGNQPQHF; CDR3 DNA: TGCGCCAGCAGCTTGTTACCAGGCAATCAGCCCCAGCATTTT
V gene: TRBV6-2/TRBV6-3; clone size: NA; D gene: NA; J gene: TRBJ2-5; CDR3 protein: CASSYSAGDKETQYF; CDR3 DNA: TGTGCCAGCAGTTACTCGGCAGGGGATAAGGAGACCCAGTACTTC
V gene: TRBV6-1; clone size: NA; D gene: NA; J gene: TRBJ1-1; CDR3 protein: CASSEGGRAEAFF; CDR3 DNA: TGTGCCAGCAGTGAAGGGGGCAGGGCTGAAGCTTTCTTT
V gene: TRBV27; clone size: NA; D gene: TRBD2; J gene: TRBJ2-3; CDR3 protein: CASSPSISSGFSTDTQYF; CDR3 DNA: TGTGCCAGCAGTCCCTCAATATCTAGCGGGTTCAGCACAGATACGCAGTATTTT
V gene: TRBV28; clone size: NA; D gene: NA; J gene: TRBJ1-1; CDR3 protein: CASSLSAEAFF; CDR3 DNA: TGTGCCAGCAGTTTATCCGCTGAAGCTTTCTTT
V gene: TRBV15; clone size: NA; D gene: NA; J gene: TRBJ1-3; CDR3 protein: CATSRARISGNTIYF; CDR3 DNA: TGTGCCACCAGCAGAGCTAGGATCTCTGGAAACACCATATATTTT
V gene: TRBV19; clone size: once; D gene: NA; J gene: TRBJ1-1; CDR3 protein: CASSSMLQGPNTEAFF; CDR3 DNA: TGTGCCAGTAGTAGTATGTTGCAGGGGCCAAACACTGAAGCTTTCTTT
V gene: TRBV19; clone size: NA; D gene: TRBD1; J gene: TRBJ2-2; CDR3 protein: CASGGQIAGELFF; CDR3 DNA: TGTGCCAGTGGGGGACAGATAGCCGGGGAGCTGTTTTTT
V gene: TRBV12-3/TRBV12-4; clone size: once; D gene: NA; J gene: TRBJ1-6; CDR3 protein: CASSLPNSPLHF; CDR3 DNA: TGTGCCAGCAGTTTACCCAATTCACCCCTCCACTTT
V gene: TRBV28; clone size: NA; D gene: TRBD1; J gene: TRBJ1-2; CDR3 protein: CASSDGQGDGYTF; CDR3 DNA: TGTGCCAGCAGTGACGGACAGGGAGATGGCTACACCTTC
V gene: TRBV28; clone size: NA; D gene: NA; J gene: TRBJ2-7; CDR3 protein: CASSLGRESSYEQYF; CDR3 DNA: TGTGCCAGCAGTTTGGGACGGGAGAGCTCCTACGAGCAGTACTTC
V gene: TRBV28; clone size: NA; D gene: NA; J gene: TRBJ1-5; CDR3 protein: CASSFYRVNQPQHF; CDR3 DNA: TGTGCCAGCAGTTTCTACAGGGTGAATCAGCCCCAGCATTTT
V gene: TRBV7-2; clone size: NA; D gene: NA; J gene: TRBJ2-2; CDR3 protein: CASRKVGGAANTGELFF; CDR3 DNA: TGTGCCAGCAGAAAAGTCGGTGGCGCGGCGAACACCGGGGAGCTGTTTTTT